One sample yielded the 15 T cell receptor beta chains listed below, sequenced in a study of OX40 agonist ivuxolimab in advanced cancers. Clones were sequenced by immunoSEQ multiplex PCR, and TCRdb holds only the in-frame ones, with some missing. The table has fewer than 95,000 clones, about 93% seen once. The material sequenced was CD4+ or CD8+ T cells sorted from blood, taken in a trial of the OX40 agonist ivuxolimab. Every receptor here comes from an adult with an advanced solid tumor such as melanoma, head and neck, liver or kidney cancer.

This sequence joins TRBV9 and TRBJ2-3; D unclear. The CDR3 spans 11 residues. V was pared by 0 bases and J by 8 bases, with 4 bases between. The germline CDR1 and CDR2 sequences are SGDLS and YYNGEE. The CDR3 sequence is CASSVEVTQYF. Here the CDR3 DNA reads TGTGCCAGCAGCGTAGAAGTTACGCAGTATTTT.

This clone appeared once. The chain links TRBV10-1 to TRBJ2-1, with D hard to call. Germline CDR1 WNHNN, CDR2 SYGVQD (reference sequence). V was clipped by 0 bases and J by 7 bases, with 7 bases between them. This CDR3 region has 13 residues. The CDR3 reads CASSESWQNEQFF. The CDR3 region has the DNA TGCGCCAGCAGTGAGTCGTGGCAGAATGAGCAGTTCTTC.

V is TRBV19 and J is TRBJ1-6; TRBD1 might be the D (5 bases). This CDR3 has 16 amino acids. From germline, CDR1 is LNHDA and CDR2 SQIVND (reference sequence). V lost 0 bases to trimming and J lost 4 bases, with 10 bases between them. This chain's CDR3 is CASSIELGRYNSPLHF. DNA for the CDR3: TGTGCCAGTAGTATAGAGCTGGGACGTTATAATTCACCCCTCCACTTT.

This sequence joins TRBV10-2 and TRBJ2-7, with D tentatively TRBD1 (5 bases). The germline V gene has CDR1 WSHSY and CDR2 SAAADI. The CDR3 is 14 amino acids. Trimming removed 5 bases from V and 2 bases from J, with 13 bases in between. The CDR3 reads CASSSDTYPYEQYF. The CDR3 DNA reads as TGCGCCAGCAGTTCGGACACCTATCCCTACGAGCAGTACTTC.

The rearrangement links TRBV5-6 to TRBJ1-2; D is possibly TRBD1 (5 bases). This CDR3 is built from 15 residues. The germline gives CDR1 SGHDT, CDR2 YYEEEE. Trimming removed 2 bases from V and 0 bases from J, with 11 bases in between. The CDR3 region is CASSFGTDSNYGYTF. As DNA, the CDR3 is TGTGCCAGCAGCTTCGGGACGGATTCTAACTATGGCTACACCTTC. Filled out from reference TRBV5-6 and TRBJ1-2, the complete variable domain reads DAGVTQSPTHLIKTRGQQVTLRCSPKSGHDTVSWYQQALGQGPQFIFQYYEEEERQRGNFPDRFSGHQFPNYSSELNVNALLLGDSALYLCASSFGTDSNYGYTFGSGTRLTVV.

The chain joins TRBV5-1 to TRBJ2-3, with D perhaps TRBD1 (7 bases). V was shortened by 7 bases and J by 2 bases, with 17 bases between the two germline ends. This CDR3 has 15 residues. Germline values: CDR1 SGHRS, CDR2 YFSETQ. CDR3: CASRGGGGNTDTQYF. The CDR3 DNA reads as TGCGCCAGCCGGGGCGGAGGGGGCAACACAGATACGCAGTATTTT. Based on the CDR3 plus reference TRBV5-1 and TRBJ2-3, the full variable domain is KAGVTQTPRYLIKTRGQQVTLSCSPISGHRSVSWYQQTPGQGLQFLFEYFSETQRNKGNFPGRFSGRQFSNSRSEMNVSTLELGDSALYLCASRGGGGNTDTQYFGPGTRLTVL.

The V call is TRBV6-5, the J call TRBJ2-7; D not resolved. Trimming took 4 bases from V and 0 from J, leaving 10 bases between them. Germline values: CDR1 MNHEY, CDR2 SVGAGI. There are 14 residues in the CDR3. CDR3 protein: CASSSWDGSYEQYF. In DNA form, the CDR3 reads TGTGCCAGCAGTTCCTGGGATGGCTCCTACGAGCAGTACTTC.

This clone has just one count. The CDR3 here is CASSSDSGNTIYF. The CDR3 bases are TGCGCCAGCAGCTCGGACTCTGGAAACACCATATATTTT. The genes are TRBV5-1 and TRBJ1-3; D is unresolved. The CDR3 totals 13 residues. Germline lookup yields CDR1 SGHRS and CDR2 YFSETQ. Deletions cut 3 bases from V and 0 bases from J, with 4 bases between.

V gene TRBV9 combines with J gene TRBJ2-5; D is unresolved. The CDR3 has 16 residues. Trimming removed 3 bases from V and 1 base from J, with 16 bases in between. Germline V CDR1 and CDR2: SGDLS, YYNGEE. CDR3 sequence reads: CASSGGSGHLQETQYF. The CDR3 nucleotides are TGTGCCAGCAGCGGGGGTTCGGGCCACCTCCAAGAGACCCAGTACTTC.

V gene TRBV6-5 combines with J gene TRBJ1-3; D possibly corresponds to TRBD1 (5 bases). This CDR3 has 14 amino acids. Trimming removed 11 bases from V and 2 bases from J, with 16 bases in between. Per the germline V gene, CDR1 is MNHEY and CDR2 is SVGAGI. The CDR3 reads CAATGGGPGNTIYF. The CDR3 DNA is TGTGCCGCCACGGGTGGGGGTCCTGGAAACACCATATATTTT.

The CDR3 DNA sequence: TGTGCCAGCAGCGTATCCTCGTACACAGATACGCAGTATTTT. Residues: CASSVSSYTDTQYF. The V call is TRBV9, the J call TRBJ2-3, with D unclear. V shed 1 base and J shed 2 bases, with 8 bases lying between them. The length of the CDR3 is 14 residues. Germline V gives CDR1 SGDLS, CDR2 YYNGEE.

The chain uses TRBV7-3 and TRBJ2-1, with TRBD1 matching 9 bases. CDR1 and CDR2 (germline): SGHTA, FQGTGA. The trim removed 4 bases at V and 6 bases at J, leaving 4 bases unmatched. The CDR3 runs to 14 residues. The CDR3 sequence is CASSSGTGLNEQFF. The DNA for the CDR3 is TGTGCCAGCAGCTCAGGGACAGGGCTCAATGAGCAGTTCTTC.

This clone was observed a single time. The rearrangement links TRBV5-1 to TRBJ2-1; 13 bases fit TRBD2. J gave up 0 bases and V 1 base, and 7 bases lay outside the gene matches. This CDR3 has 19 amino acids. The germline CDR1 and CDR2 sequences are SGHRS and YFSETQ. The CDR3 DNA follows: TGCGCCAGCAGCTTGTTTGGGACTAGCGGGGTGAGCTCCTACAATGAGCAGTTCTTC. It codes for CASSLFGTSGVSSYNEQFF.

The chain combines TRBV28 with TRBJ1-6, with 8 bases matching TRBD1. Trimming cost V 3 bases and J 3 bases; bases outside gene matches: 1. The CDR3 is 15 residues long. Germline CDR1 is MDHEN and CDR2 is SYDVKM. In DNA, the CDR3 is TGTGCCAGCAGTTTTGACAGGGGCTATAATTCACCCCTCCACTTT. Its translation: CASSFDRGYNSPLHF.

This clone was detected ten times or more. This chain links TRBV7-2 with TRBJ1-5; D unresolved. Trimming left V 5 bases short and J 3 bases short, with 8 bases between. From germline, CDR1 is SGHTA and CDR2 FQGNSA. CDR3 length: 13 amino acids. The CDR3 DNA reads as TGTGCCAGCAGCGCAAGTTTCAATCAGCCCCAGCATTTT. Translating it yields CASSASFNQPQHF.